This T cell receptor beta chain appears in the sequencing data of a study of Graves' ophthalmopathy and Graves' hyperthyroidism. Study results and caveats: An approximately 82% specificity and around 86% sensitivity were achieved by a 13-signature model that separated ophthalmopathy from stable hyperthyroidism.

This clonotype was counted many times. Its antigen is not identified. TCR beta CDR3 amplification used RNA transcripts. First-round RT-PCR relied on HTBI primers, and a second-round multiplex PCR came next. TCRdb reprocessed the multiplex PCR reads with MiXCR, giving one entry per CDR3 protein. Among under 200,000 distinct CDR3 sequences, approximately 40% were seen once, and the ten largest hold 5.8%. The CDR3 loop spans 12 amino acids. Germline V gene sequence: CDR1 MNHNS, CDR2 SASEGT. Trimming pared 3 bases from V and 6 bases from J, leaving 9 bases between. Sequencing was performed on peripheral blood. The origin of this receptor is a woman aged 40 to 50 with Graves' ophthalmopathy. The V gene is TRBV6-1, the J gene TRBJ2-7; D is ambiguous. CDR3 coding DNA: TGTGCCAGCAGTGAGCGCCCCATCGAGCAGTACTTC. This translates into CASSERPIEQYF.